What follows are 13 T cell receptor beta chains derived from one specimen sequenced in a study of T-cell reconstitution after alpha-beta-depleted transplantation in children. Preparation of the TCRbeta library was carried out with unique molecular identifiers. Each CDR3 protein is one row after TCRdb ran MiXCR on the PCR reads. The sample includes more than 200,000 distinct CDR3 sequences, over 20% of them seen just once. This specimen was PBMCs, taken before TCRalphabeta/CD19-depleted stem cell transplant. These receptors were taken from a girl aged 2-9 years with Fanconi anemia, due to receive a stem cell transplant.

The table lists this clonotype with many counts. The genes are TRBV5-1 and TRBJ2-7, with TRBD2 matching over 8 bases. The CDR3 sequence is 15 residues long. Germline values: CDR1 SGHRS, CDR2 YFSETQ. Trimming removed 0 bases from V and 4 bases from J; junction bases left unmatched: 6. CDR3 bases: TGCGCCAGCAGCTTGGTGGCTAGCGGGCCTTACGAGCAGTACTTC. Amino acid sequence: CASSLVASGPYEQYF.

The sample holds many counts of this clonotype. This chain uses TRBV20-1 with TRBJ1-2; 9 nucleotides line up with TRBD1. The germline V gene has CDR1 DFQATT and CDR2 SNEGSKA (reference sequence). Trimming removed 3 bases from V and 4 bases from J; junction bases left unmatched: 3. The CDR3 totals 13 residues. The CDR3 DNA follows: TGCAGTGCTAGCAGGACAGGGGCCTATGGCTACACCTTC. Translation: CSASRTGAYGYTF.

This clonotype came up a few times. A single base separates this from a much larger clone, so it may be a read error. V usage is TRBV20-1 and J usage is TRBJ2-5, with a weak D call TRBD2 (6 bases). The CDR3 spans 17 residues. Germline CDR1 and CDR2: DFQATT and SNEGSKA (reference sequence). The CDR3 region is CCAIISTGRLLQETQYF. Here the CDR3 DNA reads TGCTGTGCCATTATCAGTACGGGGAGGCTTCTCCAAGAGACCCAGTACTTC.

This clonotype was observed once. The gene calls are TRBV7-8 and TRBJ2-6; possible D gene TRBD2, 6 bases. With 3 bases removed from V and 1 base from J, the gap between germline ends came to 10 bases. CDR3 length: 16 amino acids. The V gene's germline CDR1 is SGHVS and CDR2 FQNEAQ. CDR3 protein: CASSFGLRSGANVLTF. In DNA form, the CDR3 reads TGTGCCAGCAGCTTTGGACTAAGATCTGGGGCCAACGTCCTGACTTTC.

This clonotype was recorded at least ten times. The chain has TRBV6-1 and TRBJ2-3; unclear D gene. Germline V CDR1 and CDR2: MNHNS, SASEGT. Trimming removed 2 bases from V and 4 bases from J, with 13 bases in between. This CDR3 has 15 amino acids. The CDR3 is CASSENPNPPDTQYF. In DNA, the CDR3 is TGTGCCAGCAGTGAAAACCCCAATCCCCCAGATACGCAGTATTTT.

At least ten counts were recorded for this clonotype. The V call is TRBV12-3 or TRBV12-4, the J call TRBJ2-7, with TRBD2 matching 8 bases. This CDR3 is 14 amino acids long. The J segment lost 0 bases and the V segment lost 3 bases, leaving 1 base of the junction unmatched. This CDR3 reads CASSFSGDSYEQYF. CDR3 sequence (DNA): TGTGCCAGCAGTTTTAGCGGGGACTCCTACGAGCAGTACTTC.

In this sample, this clonotype turned up many times. The junction differs from germline at one of its ends, possibly a read error. V and J are TRBV12-3 or TRBV12-4 and TRBJ2-2; 8 nucleotides align to TRBD1. The CDR3 is 15 amino acids. The CDR3 reads CASSLGQGNTGELFF. The CDR3 DNA reads TGTGCCAGCAGCTTAGGACAGGGGAACACCGGGGAGCTGTTTTTT.

The rearrangement joins TRBV7-3 to TRBJ2-1, with 9 bases fitting TRBD2. J gave up 6 bases and V 5 bases, and 5 bases lay outside the gene matches. This CDR3 contains 14 residues. The V gene's germline CDR1 is SGHTA and CDR2 FQGTGA. Written as DNA, the CDR3 is TGTGCCAGCAGCGCCGGGACTAGCCGCAATGAGCAGTTCTTC. Translation gives CASSAGTSRNEQFF.

The CDR3 region has the DNA TGTGCCAGCTCACCGTCGGACGTGCGACTCTACGAGCAGTACTTC. Protein sequence: CASSPSDVRLYEQYF. The genes are TRBV18 and TRBJ2-7; D unclear. The CDR3 totals 15 residues. V was clipped by 3 bases and J by 3 bases, with 15 bases between them. Germline V gene sequence: CDR1 KGHSH, CDR2 LQKENI. Looking up the rest from reference TRBV18 and TRBJ2-7 gives the full variable domain: NAGVMQNPRHLVRRRGQEARLRCSPMKGHSHVYWYRQLPEEGLKFMVYLQKENIIDESGMPKERFSAEFPKEGPSILRIQQVVRGDSAAYFCASSPSDVRLYEQYFGPGTRLTVT.

The CDR3 loop is CASSQDNTQETQYF. CDR3 nucleotide sequence: TGTGCCAGCAGCCAAGATAACACACAAGAGACCCAGTACTTC. The gene calls are TRBV4-2 and TRBJ2-5; D remains unclear. Germline CDR1 reads LGHNA; CDR2 reads YNFKEQ. This CDR3 has 14 residues. Trimming removed 0 bases from V and 2 bases from J, with 7 bases in between.

The rearrangement links TRBV7-6 to TRBJ2-1; the D gene is possibly TRBD1 (5 bases). The ends were cut back, 0 bases at V and 8 bases at J, with 14 bases in the middle. Per germline, CDR1 SGHVS and CDR2 FNYEAQ. The CDR3 runs 15 residues. CDR3 DNA sequence: TGTGCCAGCAGCTTAGCGGCTGGGGCTGGCGATGAGCAGTTCTTC. This codes for CASSLAAGAGDEQFF.

This clonotype occurred many times. The chain is built from TRBV7-2 and TRBJ2-5; 7 bases fit TRBD1. The CDR3 totals 14 residues. J gave up 2 bases and V 5 bases, and 5 bases lay outside the gene matches. CDR1 and CDR2 (germline): SGHTA, FQGNSA. CDR3 DNA: TGTGCCAGCAGCCACGGGACAGAACAAGAGACCCAGTACTTC. Translating gives CASSHGTEQETQYF. The entire variable domain, with the rest obtained from reference TRBV7-2 and TRBJ2-5, is as follows: GAGVSQSPSNKVTEKGKDVELRCDPISGHTALYWYRQSLGQGLEFLIYFQGNSAPDKSGLPSDRFSAERTGGSVSTLTIQRTQQEDSAVYLCASSHGTEQETQYFGPGTRLLVL.

The chain combines TRBV10-3 with TRBJ2-7; TRBD2 aligns across 9 bases. The V and J ends lost 3 bases and 3 bases, in that order; junction bases with no gene match: 6. CDR3 length: 15 amino acids. Germline V gives CDR1 ENHRY, CDR2 SYGVKD. CDR3 nucleotides: TGTGCCATCAGTGATGCGACTAGCGGATTCTACGAGCAGTACTTC. It encodes CAISDATSGFYEQYF.